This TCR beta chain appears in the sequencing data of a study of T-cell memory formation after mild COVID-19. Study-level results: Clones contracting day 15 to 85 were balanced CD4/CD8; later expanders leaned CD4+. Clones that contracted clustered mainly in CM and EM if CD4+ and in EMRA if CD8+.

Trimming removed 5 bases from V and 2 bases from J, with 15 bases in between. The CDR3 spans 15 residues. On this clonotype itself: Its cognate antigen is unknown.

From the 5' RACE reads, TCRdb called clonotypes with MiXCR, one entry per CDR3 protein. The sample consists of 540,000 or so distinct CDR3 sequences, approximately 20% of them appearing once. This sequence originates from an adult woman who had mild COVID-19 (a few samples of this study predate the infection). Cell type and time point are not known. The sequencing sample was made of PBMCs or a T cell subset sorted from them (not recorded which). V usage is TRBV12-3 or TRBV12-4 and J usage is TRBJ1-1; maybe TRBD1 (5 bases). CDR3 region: CASSRWGGGNTEAFF. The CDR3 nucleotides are TGTGCCAGCAGTCGGTGGGGGGGAGGCAACACTGAAGCTTTCTTT.